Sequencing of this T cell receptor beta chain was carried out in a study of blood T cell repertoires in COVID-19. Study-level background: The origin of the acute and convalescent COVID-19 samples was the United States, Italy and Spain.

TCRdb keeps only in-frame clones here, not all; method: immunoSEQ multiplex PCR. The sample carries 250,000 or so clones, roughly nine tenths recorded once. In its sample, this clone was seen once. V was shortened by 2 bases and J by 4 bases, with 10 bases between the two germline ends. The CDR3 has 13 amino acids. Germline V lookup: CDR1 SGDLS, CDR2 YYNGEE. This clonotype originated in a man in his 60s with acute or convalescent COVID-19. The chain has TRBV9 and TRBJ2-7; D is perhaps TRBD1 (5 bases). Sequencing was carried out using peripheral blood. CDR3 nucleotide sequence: TGTGCCAGCAGCGTTCAGGGTGAATACGAGCAGTACTTC. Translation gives CASSVQGEYEQYF.